Below are 13 T cell receptor beta chains sequenced from a single sample in a study of T cells in narcolepsy. Profiled with immunoSEQ multiplex PCR; TCRdb holds only in-frame clones, not every one. Among 25,000 to 40,000 clones, roughly nine tenths were seen once, and the ten largest hold roughly 1.2%. Material: CD45RA- memory CD4+ T cells from PBMCs. The receptors were sampled from a human donor with narcolepsy.

In nucleotides, the CDR3 is TGTGCCAGCAGCCCAAGACAGAGAAACACTGAAGCTTTCTTT. It yields the protein CASSPRQRNTEAFF. The chain joins TRBV5-6 to TRBJ1-1, with D perhaps matching TRBD1 (5 bases). The CDR3 length is 14 residues. V was pared by 4 bases and J by 2 bases, with 12 bases between. CDR1 and CDR2 (germline): SGHDT, YYEEEE.

The chain uses TRBV18 and TRBJ1-5; TRBD1 agrees at 7 bases. J lost 7 bases, V lost 2 bases, and 5 bases had no gene match. CDR3 length: 14 amino acids. From germline, CDR1 is KGHSH and CDR2 LQKENI. The CDR3 region is CASSPRQGEQPQHF. CDR3 nucleotides: TGTGCCAGCTCACCAAGACAGGGTGAACAGCCCCAGCATTTT.

The rearrangement joins TRBV28 to TRBJ1-6, with no clear D. CDR1 is MDHEN, CDR2 SYDVKM, per germline. The CDR3 length is 14 residues. Trimming left V 5 bases short and J 10 bases short, with 15 bases between. Here the CDR3 reads CASSLDPMKSPLHF. Here the CDR3 DNA reads TGTGCCAGCAGTCTCGACCCTATGAAATCACCCCTCCACTTT.

The CDR3 bases are TGTGCCTGGAGTGTAGGGGGTCGCGGAGCGGGAGCCGATACGCAGTATTTT. Translated, it gives CAWSVGGRGAGADTQYF. This sequence joins TRBV30 and TRBJ2-3; 8 nucleotides match TRBD2. Germline V gene sequence: CDR1 GTSNPN, CDR2 SVGIG (reference sequence). This CDR3 is built from 17 residues. The J segment lost 6 bases and the V segment lost 0 bases, leaving 14 bases of the junction unmatched.

In its sample, this clone was seen a few times. The CDR3 region is CASSAAGDQPQHF. CDR3 in DNA: TGCGCCAGCAGCGCCGCCGGGGATCAGCCCCAGCATTTT. The rearrangement joins TRBV5-1 to TRBJ1-5; D call uncertain. Trimming removed 4 bases from V and 5 bases from J, with 10 bases in between. CDR3 length: 13 amino acids. Germline V gene lookup returns CDR1 SGHRS and CDR2 YFSETQ.

A single count supports this clone. The chain employs TRBV7-3 and TRBJ2-3, with 10 bases matching TRBD2. Germline V gives CDR1 SGHTA, CDR2 FQGTGA. There are 15 residues in the CDR3. The ends lost 4 bases at V and 1 base at J; junction bases unmatched: 2. The CDR3 sequence is CASSSGLAGTDTQYF. The DNA of the CDR3 is TGTGCCAGCAGCTCCGGACTAGCGGGCACAGATACGCAGTATTTT.

The J gene is TRBJ2-1, the V gene TRBV29-1; D gene uncertain. The germline V gene encodes CDR1 SQVTM and CDR2 ANQGSEA. The CDR3 has 12 amino acids. Trimming removed 8 bases at V and 3 bases at J, with 11 bases between. The CDR3 nucleotides are TGCAGCTTCGGGCTAATCTACAATGAGCAGTTCTTC. It specifies CSFGLIYNEQFF.

This clone came up a few times. J is TRBJ2-7 and V is TRBV10-3; D gene ambiguous. Per the germline V gene, CDR1 is ENHRY and CDR2 is SYGVKD. Trimming removed 0 bases at V and 2 bases at J, with 5 bases between. The CDR3 totals 13 residues. DNA for the CDR3: TGTGCCATCAGTGAGTCCAGCGCCTACGAGCAGTACTTC. Translation gives CAISESSAYEQYF.

The V call is TRBV30, the J call TRBJ1-1; 8 nucleotides match TRBD1. The CDR3 contains 13 residues. Germline CDR1 GTSNPN, CDR2 SVGIG (reference sequence). The V segment lost 4 bases and the J segment 5 bases; nucleotides outside the gene matches: 6. CDR3: CAWKGQARTEAFF. CDR3 bases: TGTGCCTGGAAGGGACAGGCGAGGACTGAAGCTTTCTTT.

This clone was observed a few times. The chain employs TRBV18 and TRBJ2-1, with 8 bases fitting TRBD2. The CDR3 is 13 amino acids. J lost 14 bases, V lost 6 bases, and 12 bases had no gene match. Germline CDR1 and CDR2: KGHSH and LQKENI. CDR3 loop: CASSPDTGGPEFF. In DNA, the CDR3 is TGTGCCAGCTCTCCGGACACGGGAGGGCCAGAGTTCTTC.

The chain employs TRBV7-9 and TRBJ1-1, with D perhaps matching TRBD1 (6 bases). V lost 6 bases and J 1 base, leaving 15 bases between the germline ends. Looked up from germline, CDR1 is SEHNR and CDR2 is FQNEAQ (reference sequence). The CDR3 runs 15 residues. This chain's CDR3 is CASSLTGLGNTEAFF. In nucleotides, the CDR3 is TGTGCCAGCAGTTTAACAGGGCTCGGGAACACTGAAGCTTTCTTT.

The chain recombines TRBV7-8 with TRBJ1-5, with a weak D call TRBD1 (6 bases). Trimming pared 1 base from V and 4 bases from J, leaving 17 bases between. Germline V lookup: CDR1 SGHVS, CDR2 FQNEAQ. The CDR3 contains 17 residues. Written as DNA, the CDR3 is TGTGCCAGCAGCTTAGTTGGCGGGACACTATCTAATCAGCCCCAGCATTTT. It is translated as CASSLVGGTLSNQPQHF.

There are a few counts of this clone. The CDR3 loop reads CASSLEQGANGYTF. The CDR3 DNA is TGTGCCAGCAGCCTGGAACAGGGGGCTAACGGCTACACCTTC. The chain combines TRBV7-6 with TRBJ1-2; 9 bases map to TRBD1. Germline CDR1 reads SGHVS; CDR2 reads FNYEAQ. Trimming at V came to 5 bases and at J to 8 bases, leaving 9 bases not matched to a gene. The CDR3 runs to 14 residues.